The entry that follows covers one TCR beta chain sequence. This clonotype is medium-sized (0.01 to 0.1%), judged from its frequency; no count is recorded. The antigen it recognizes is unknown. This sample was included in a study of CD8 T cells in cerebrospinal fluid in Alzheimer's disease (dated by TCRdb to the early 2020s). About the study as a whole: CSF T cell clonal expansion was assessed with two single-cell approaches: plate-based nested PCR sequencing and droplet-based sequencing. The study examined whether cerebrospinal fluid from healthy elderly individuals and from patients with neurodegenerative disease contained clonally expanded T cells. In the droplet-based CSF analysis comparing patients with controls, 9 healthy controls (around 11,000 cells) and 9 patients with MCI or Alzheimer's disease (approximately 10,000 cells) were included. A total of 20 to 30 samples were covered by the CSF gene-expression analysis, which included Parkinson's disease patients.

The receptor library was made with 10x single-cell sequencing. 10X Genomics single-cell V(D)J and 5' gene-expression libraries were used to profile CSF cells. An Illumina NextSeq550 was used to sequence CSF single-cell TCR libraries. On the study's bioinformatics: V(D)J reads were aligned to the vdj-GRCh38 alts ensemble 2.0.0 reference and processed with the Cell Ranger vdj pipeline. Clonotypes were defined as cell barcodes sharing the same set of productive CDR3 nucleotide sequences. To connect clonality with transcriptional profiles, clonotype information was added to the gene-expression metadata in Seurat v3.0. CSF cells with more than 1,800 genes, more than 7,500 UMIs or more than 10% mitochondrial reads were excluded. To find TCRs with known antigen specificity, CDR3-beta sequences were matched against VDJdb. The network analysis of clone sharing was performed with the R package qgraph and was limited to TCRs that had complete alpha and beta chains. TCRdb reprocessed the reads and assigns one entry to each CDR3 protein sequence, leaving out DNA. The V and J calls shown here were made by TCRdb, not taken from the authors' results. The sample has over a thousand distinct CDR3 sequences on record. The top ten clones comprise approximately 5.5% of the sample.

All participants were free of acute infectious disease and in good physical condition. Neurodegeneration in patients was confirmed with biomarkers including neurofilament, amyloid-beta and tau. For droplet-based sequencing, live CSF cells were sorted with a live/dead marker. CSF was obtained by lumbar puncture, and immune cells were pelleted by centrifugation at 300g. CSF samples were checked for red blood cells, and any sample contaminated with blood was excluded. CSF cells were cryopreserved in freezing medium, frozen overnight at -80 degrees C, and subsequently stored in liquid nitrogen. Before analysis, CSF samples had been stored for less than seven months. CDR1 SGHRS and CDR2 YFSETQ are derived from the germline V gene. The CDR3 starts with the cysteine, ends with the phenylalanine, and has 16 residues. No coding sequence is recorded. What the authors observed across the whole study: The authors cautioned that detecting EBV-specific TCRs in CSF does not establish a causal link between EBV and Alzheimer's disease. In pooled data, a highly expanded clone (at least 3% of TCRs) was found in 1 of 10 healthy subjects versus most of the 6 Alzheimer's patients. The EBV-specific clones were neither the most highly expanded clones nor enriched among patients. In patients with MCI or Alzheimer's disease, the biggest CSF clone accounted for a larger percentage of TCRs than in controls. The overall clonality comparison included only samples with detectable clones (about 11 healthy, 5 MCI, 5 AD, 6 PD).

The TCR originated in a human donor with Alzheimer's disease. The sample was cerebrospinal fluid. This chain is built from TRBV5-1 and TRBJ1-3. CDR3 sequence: CASSVTSAGSGNTIYF.